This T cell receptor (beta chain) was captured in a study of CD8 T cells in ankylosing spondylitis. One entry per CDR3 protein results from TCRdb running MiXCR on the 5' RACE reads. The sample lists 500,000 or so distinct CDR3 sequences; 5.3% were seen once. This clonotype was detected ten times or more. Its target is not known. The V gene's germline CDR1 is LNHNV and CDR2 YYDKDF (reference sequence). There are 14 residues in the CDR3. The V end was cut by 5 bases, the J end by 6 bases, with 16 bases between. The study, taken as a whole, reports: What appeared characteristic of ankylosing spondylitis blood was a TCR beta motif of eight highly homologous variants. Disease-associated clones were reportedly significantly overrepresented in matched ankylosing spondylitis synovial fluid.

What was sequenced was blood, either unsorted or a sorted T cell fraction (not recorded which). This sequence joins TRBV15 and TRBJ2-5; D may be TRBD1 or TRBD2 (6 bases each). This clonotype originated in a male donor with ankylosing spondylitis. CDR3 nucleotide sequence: TGTGCCACCAGCGGTAACCGGGGGCGTAAGACCCAGTACTTC. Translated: CATSGNRGRKTQYF.